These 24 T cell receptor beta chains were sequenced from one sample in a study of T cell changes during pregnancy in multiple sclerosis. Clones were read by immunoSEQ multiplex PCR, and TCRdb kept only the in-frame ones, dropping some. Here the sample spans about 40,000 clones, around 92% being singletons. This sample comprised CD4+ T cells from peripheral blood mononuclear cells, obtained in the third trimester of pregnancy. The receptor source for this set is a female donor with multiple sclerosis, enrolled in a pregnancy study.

CDR3 bases: TGCAGTGCCCAGGTCACAGGCGAGCAGTACTTC. Translating gives CSAQVTGEQYF. The chain joins TRBV20-1 to TRBJ2-7, with a weak D call TRBD1 (5 bases). V shed 6 bases and J shed 6 bases, with 12 bases lying between them. From germline, CDR1 is DFQATT and CDR2 SNEGSKA (reference sequence). The CDR3 is made up of 11 amino acids.

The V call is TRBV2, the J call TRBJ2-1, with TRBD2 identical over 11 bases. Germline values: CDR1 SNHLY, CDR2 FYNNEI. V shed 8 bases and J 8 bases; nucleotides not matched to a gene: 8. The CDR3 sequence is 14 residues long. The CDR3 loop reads CASLAGGPFDEQFF. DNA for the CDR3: TGTGCCAGCTTAGCGGGAGGGCCCTTTGATGAGCAGTTCTTC.

CDR3 DNA sequence: TGTGCCAGCATGGACAGGTATACAGATACGCAGTATTTT. It translates to CASMDRYTDTQYF. The chain couples TRBV27 to TRBJ2-3; the match to TRBD1 covers 7 bases. Germline CDR1 and CDR2: MNHEY and SMNVEV (reference sequence). V shed 7 bases, J shed 3 bases, and the junction held 4 bases outside the gene matches. This CDR3 contains 13 residues.

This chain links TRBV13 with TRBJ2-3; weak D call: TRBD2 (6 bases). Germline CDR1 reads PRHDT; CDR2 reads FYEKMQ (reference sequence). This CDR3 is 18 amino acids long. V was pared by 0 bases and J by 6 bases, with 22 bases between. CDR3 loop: CASSLGSRASALSDTQYF. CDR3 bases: TGTGCCAGCAGCTTAGGGTCGAGGGCTAGCGCGCTTTCGGATACGCAGTATTTT.

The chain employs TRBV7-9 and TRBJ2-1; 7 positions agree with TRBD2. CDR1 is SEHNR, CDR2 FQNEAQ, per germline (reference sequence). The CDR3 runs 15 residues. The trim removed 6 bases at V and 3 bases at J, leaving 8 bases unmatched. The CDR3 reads CASRQAGNYYNEQFF. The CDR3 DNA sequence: TGTGCCAGCAGACAAGCGGGAAACTACTACAATGAGCAGTTCTTC. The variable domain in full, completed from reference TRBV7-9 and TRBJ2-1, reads DTGVSQNPRHKITKRGQNVTFRCDPISEHNRLYWYRQTLGQGPEFLTYFQNEAQLEKSRLLSDRFSAERPKGSFSTLEIQRTEQGDSAMYLCASRQAGNYYNEQFFGPGTRLTVL.

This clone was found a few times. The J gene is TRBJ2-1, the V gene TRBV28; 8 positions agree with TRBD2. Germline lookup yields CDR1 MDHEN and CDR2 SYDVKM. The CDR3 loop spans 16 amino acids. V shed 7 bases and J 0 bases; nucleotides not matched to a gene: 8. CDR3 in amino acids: CASILGGTSSYNEQFF. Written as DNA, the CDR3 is TGTGCCAGCATTCTAGGTGGGACTAGCTCCTACAATGAGCAGTTCTTC.

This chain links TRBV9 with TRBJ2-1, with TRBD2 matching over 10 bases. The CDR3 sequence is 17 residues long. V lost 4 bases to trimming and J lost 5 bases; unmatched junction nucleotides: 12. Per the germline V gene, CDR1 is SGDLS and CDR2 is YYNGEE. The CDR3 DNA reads TGTGCCAGCAGCCCCCTGACCTGGACTAGCGGTCACAATGAGCAGTTCTTC. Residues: CASSPLTWTSGHNEQFF.

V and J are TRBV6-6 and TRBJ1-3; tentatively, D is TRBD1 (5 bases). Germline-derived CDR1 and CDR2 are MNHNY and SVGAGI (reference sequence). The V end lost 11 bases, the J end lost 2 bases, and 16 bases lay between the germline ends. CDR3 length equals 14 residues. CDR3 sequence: CAAGGVPPGNTIYF. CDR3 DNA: TGTGCCGCCGGGGGGGTTCCACCTGGAAACACCATATATTTT.

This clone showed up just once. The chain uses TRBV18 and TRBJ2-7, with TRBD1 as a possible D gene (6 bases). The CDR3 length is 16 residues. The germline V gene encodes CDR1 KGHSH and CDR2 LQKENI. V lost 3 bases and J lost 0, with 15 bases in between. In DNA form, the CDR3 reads TGTGCCAGCTCACCCCGGACAGCCGAGATCTCCTACGAGCAGTACTTC. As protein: CASSPRTAEISYEQYF.

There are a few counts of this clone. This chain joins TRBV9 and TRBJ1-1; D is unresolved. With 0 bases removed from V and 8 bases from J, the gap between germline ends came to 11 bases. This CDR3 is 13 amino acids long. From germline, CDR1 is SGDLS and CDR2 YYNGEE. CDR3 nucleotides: TGTGCCAGCAGCGTAGGTGTCGGCAGGGAAGCTTTCTTT. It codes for CASSVGVGREAFF.

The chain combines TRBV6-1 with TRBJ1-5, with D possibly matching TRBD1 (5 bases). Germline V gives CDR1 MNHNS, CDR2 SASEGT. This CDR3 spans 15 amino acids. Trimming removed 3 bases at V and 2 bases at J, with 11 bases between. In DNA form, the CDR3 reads TGTGCCAGCAGTGACAGGGTATGGGGCAATCAGCCCCAGCATTTT. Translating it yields CASSDRVWGNQPQHF.

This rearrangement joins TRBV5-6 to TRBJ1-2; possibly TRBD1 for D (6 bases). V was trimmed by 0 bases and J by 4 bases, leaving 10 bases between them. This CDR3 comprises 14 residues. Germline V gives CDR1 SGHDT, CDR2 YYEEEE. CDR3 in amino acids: CASSLGGHPYGYTF. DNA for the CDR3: TGTGCCAGCAGCTTGGGGGGACACCCCTATGGCTACACCTTC.

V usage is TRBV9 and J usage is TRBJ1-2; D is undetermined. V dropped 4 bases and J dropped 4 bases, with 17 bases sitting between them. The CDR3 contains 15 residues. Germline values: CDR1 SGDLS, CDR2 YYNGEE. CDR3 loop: CASSPRLTSGYGYTF. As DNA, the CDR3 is TGTGCCAGCAGCCCACGACTCACATCGGGCTATGGCTACACCTTC.

Here the CDR3 reads CASSLPDYWVGGYTF. DNA of the CDR3: TGTGCCAGCAGCTTACCCGACTACTGGGTGGGTGGCTACACCTTC. The chain recombines TRBV7-2 with TRBJ1-2; D is undetermined. Trimming took off 2 bases at V and 7 bases at J, with 17 bases between the two ends. The CDR3 length is 15 residues. The V gene's germline CDR1 is SGHTA and CDR2 FQGNSA.

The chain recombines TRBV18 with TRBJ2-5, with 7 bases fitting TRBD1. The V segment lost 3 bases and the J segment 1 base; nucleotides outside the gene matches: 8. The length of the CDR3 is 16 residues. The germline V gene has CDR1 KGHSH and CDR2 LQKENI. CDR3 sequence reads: CASSPPAWDSQETQYF. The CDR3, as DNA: TGTGCCAGCTCACCTCCTGCCTGGGACAGCCAAGAGACCCAGTACTTC.

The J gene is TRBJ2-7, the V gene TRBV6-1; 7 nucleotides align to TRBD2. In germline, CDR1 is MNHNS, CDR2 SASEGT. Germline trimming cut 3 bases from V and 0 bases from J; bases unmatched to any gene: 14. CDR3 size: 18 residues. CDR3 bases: TGTGCCAGCAGTGACCTCCTTGCAAAAGCGGGAAGCTCCTACGAGCAGTACTTC. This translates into CASSDLLAKAGSSYEQYF.

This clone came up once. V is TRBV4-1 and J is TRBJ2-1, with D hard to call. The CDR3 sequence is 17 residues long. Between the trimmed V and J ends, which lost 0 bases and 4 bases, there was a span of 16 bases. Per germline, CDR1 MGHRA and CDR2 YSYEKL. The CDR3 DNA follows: TGCGCCAGCAGCCAAGATCTCTCGCGGATAAATTACAATGAGCAGTTCTTC. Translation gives CASSQDLSRINYNEQFF.

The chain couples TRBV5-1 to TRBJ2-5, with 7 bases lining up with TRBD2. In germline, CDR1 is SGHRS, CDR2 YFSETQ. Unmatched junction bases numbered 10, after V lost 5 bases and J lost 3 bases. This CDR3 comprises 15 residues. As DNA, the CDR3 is TGCGCCAGCAGACCGGGACCACGGGAGGAAGAGACCCAGTACTTC. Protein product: CASRPGPREEETQYF.

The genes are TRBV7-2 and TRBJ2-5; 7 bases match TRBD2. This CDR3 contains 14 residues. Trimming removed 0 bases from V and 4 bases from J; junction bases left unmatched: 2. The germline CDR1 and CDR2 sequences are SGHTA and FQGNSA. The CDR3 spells CASSLAGGRETQYF. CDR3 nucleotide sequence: TGTGCCAGCAGCTTAGCGGGGGGGAGAGAGACCCAGTACTTC.

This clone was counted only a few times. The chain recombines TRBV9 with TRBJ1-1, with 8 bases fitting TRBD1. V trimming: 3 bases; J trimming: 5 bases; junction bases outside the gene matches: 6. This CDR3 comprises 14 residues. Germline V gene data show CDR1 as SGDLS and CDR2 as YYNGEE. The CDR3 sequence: CASSGGQGYTEAFF. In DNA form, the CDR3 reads TGTGCCAGCAGCGGCGGACAGGGCTATACTGAAGCTTTCTTT.

The CDR3 DNA reads as TGTGCCAGCAGTGACTCGACGGACTATAGCAATCAGCCCCAGCATTTT. It encodes CASSDSTDYSNQPQHF. The V gene is TRBV6-4, the J gene TRBJ1-5; D is unresolved. The CDR3 has 16 amino acids. Germline V gene sequence: CDR1 MRHNA, CDR2 SNTAGT. The V gene lost 0 bases and the J gene lost 0 bases, with 9 bases spanning the gap.

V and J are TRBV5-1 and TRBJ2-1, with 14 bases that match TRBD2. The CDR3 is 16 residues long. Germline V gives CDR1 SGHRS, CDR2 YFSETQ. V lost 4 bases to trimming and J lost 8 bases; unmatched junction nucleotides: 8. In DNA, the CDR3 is TGCGCCAGCAGCCCGGGACTAGCGGGAGTCTTTGATGAGCAGTTCTTC. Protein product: CASSPGLAGVFDEQFF. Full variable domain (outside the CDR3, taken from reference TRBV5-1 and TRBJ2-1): KAGVTQTPRYLIKTRGQQVTLSCSPISGHRSVSWYQQTPGQGLQFLFEYFSETQRNKGNFPGRFSGRQFSNSRSEMNVSTLELGDSALYLCASSPGLAGVFDEQFFGPGTRLTVL.

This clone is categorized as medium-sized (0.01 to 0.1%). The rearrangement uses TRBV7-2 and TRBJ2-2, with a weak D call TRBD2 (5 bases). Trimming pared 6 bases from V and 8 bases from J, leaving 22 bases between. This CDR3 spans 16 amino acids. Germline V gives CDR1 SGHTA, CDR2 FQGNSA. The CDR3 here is CASRPSGSLLSGELFF. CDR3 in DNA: TGTGCCAGCAGACCTTCGGGGAGCCTTTTAAGTGGGGAGCTGTTTTTT.

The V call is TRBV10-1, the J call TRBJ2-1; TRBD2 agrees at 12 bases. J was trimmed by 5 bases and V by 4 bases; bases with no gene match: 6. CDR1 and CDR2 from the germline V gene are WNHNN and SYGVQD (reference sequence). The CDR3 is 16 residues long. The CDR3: CASSVLAGGKDNEQFF. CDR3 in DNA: TGCGCCAGCAGTGTACTAGCGGGAGGAAAGGACAATGAGCAGTTCTTC.